This passage covers 26 T cell receptor beta chains from one sample sequenced in a study of cytomegalovirus exposure and HLA in healthy donors. Vbeta (60) and Jbeta (13) primers were used in the PCR. Assay: immunoSEQ multiplex PCR; the TCRdb copy retains only in-frame clones and omits some. This sample yields 73,000 or so clones, of which 75% to 85% are seen a single time; 6.5% to 7% belongs to the top ten. The sample taken for sequencing was PBMCs. These receptors came from a human donor in good health.

This chain joins TRBV5-6 and TRBJ1-4; D ambiguous. Deletions cut 0 bases from V and 0 bases from J, with 6 bases between. CDR1 is SGHDT and CDR2 is YYEEEE in the germline V gene. This CDR3 contains 15 residues. In nucleotides, the CDR3 is TGTGCCAGCAGCTTGGGCCAGACAACTAATGAAAAACTGTTTTTT. This encodes CASSLGQTTNEKLFF.

Worth noting for this clone: Compared with germline, one end of the junction differs, possibly owing to a read error. V and J are TRBV7-7 and TRBJ2-3; the D gene is possibly TRBD2 (6 bases). The CDR3 is 15 residues long. Germline V gives CDR1 SSHAT, CDR2 FNYEAQ (reference sequence). The CDR3 coding sequence is TGTGCTAGCAGCCAAGGAGGGAGTAGCACAGATACGCAGTATTTT. Translating it yields CASSQGGSSTDTQYF.

The rearrangement joins TRBV5-1 to TRBJ2-3; 7 bases fit TRBD2. CDR3 length: 15 amino acids. V dropped 4 bases and J dropped 8; count of bases not matched to a gene: 13. Germline V lookup: CDR1 SGHRS, CDR2 YFSETQ. The CDR3 spells CASSAGLVVEGTQYF. CDR3 nucleotides: TGCGCCAGCAGCGCTGGACTAGTAGTGGAGGGTACGCAGTATTTT.

This sequence joins TRBV6-1 and TRBJ1-2; 7 bases are a match to TRBD1. Trimming cost V 3 bases and J 4 bases; bases outside gene matches: 11. The CDR3 has 16 amino acids. Germline values: CDR1 MNHNS, CDR2 SASEGT. This chain's CDR3 is CASSDPSTGWAYGYTF. The CDR3 DNA follows: TGTGCCAGCAGTGACCCCTCGACAGGGTGGGCCTATGGCTACACCTTC.

This clone was detected only once. The rearrangement uses TRBV29-1 and TRBJ2-3, with 7 bases lining up with TRBD1. The CDR3 spans 16 residues. Losses at the gene ends were 7 bases for V and 3 bases for J; bases not matched to a gene: 16. Germline-derived CDR1 and CDR2 are SQVTM and ANQGSEA. Here the CDR3 DNA reads TGCAGCGCCCCAACAACGGGACAGCCGAAGACAGATACGCAGTATTTT. Translated: CSAPTTGQPKTDTQYF.

This clone showed up just a few times. The V call is TRBV19, the J call TRBJ1-5; TRBD1 matches at 11 bases. The CDR3 spans 17 residues. Unmatched junction bases numbered 9, after V lost 6 bases and J lost 2 bases. In germline, CDR1 is LNHDA, CDR2 SQIVND (reference sequence). The CDR3 loop is CASSRLGTGGGNQPQHF. The DNA of the CDR3 is TGTGCCAGTAGCCGTCTCGGGACAGGGGGAGGCAATCAGCCCCAGCATTTT.

This rearrangement joins TRBV2 to TRBJ1-2, with D tentatively TRBD1 (5 bases). The V gene's germline CDR1 is SNHLY and CDR2 FYNNEI. The ends were cut back, 6 bases at V and 6 bases at J, with 14 bases in the middle. The CDR3 runs 13 residues. CDR3 sequence: CASRTGLGDGYTF. The DNA of the CDR3 is TGTGCCAGCAGAACGGGCCTAGGGGATGGCTACACCTTC.

V gene TRBV7-2 combines with J gene TRBJ1-5; no definite D call. This CDR3 contains 15 residues. V was shortened by 5 bases and J by 5 bases, with 16 bases between the two germline ends. CDR1 is SGHTA, CDR2 FQGNSA, per germline. CDR3: CASSRGSGIDQPQHF. The CDR3 nucleotides read TGTGCCAGCAGCAGAGGGTCGGGGATCGATCAGCCCCAGCATTTT.

This clone was found once. V and J are TRBV5-5 and TRBJ2-3; weak D call: TRBD2 (5 bases). Germline V gene lookup returns CDR1 SGHKS and CDR2 YYEKEE (reference sequence). V was shortened by 4 bases and J by 6 bases, with 9 bases between the two germline ends. The CDR3 extends over 12 amino acids. This CDR3 reads CASSREGDTQYF. For the CDR3, the DNA is TGTGCCAGCAGCAGAGAGGGTGATACGCAGTATTTT.

This chain connects TRBV7-2 to TRBJ2-2, with TRBD1 matching over 7 bases. The CDR3 runs 14 residues. The germline CDR1 and CDR2 sequences are SGHTA and FQGNSA. V lost 5 bases and J lost 5; bases outside the gene matches: 5. The CDR3 loop is CASSASRGTGELFF. The DNA for the CDR3 is TGTGCCAGCAGCGCAAGCAGGGGGACCGGGGAGCTGTTTTTT.

V gene TRBV4-3 combines with J gene TRBJ1-2; D is unresolved. CDR1 and CDR2 (germline): LGHNA, YSLEER. This CDR3 is 14 amino acids long. The V and J ends lost 0 bases and 3 bases respectively, with 8 bases between them. CDR3 DNA: TGCGCCAGCAGCCAAGACGGCGGATACTATGGCTACACCTTC. It is translated as CASSQDGGYYGYTF.

The rearrangement joins TRBV5-1 to TRBJ2-7, with TRBD1 matching over 7 bases. The CDR3 contains 14 residues. The germline gives CDR1 SGHRS, CDR2 YFSETQ. V gave up 4 bases and J gave up 2 bases; unmatched junction bases: 6. The CDR3, as DNA: TGCGCCAGCAGCCCGAGACAGGGCGCCTACGAGCAGTACTTC. This translates into CASSPRQGAYEQYF. The entire variable domain, with the rest obtained from reference TRBV5-1 and TRBJ2-7, is as follows: KAGVTQTPRYLIKTRGQQVTLSCSPISGHRSVSWYQQTPGQGLQFLFEYFSETQRNKGNFPGRFSGRQFSNSRSEMNVSTLELGDSALYLCASSPRQGAYEQYFGPGTRLTVT.

The chain couples TRBV10-3 to TRBJ2-2, with 9 nucleotides matching TRBD2. The CDR3 totals 17 residues. Germline CDR1 is ENHRY and CDR2 is SYGVKD. After removal of 0 bases from V and 5 bases from J, the junction contained 7 bases not matched to a gene. CDR3 sequence reads: CAISESGGGAVTGELFF. CDR3 DNA: TGTGCCATCAGTGAGTCCGGCGGGGGGGCTGTGACCGGGGAGCTGTTTTTT.

This CDR3 is CASSLEGRGRTGELFF. The CDR3, as DNA: TGCGCCAGCAGCTTGGAGGGCAGGGGGCGAACCGGGGAGCTGTTTTTT. This rearrangement joins TRBV5-1 to TRBJ2-2; the match to TRBD1 covers 8 bases. Germline-derived CDR1 and CDR2 are SGHRS and YFSETQ. Unmatched junction bases numbered 6, after V lost 0 bases and J lost 5 bases. This CDR3 comprises 16 residues. The full variable domain, rest sourced from reference TRBV5-1 and TRBJ2-2, is KAGVTQTPRYLIKTRGQQVTLSCSPISGHRSVSWYQQTPGQGLQFLFEYFSETQRNKGNFPGRFSGRQFSNSRSEMNVSTLELGDSALYLCASSLEGRGRTGELFFGEGSRLTVL.

V is TRBV2 and J is TRBJ1-2; maybe TRBD1 (6 bases). Germline loops: CDR1 SNHLY, CDR2 FYNNEI. V lost 1 base and J 5 bases, leaving 20 bases between the germline ends. The length of the CDR3 is 17 residues. The CDR3 here is CASSEGGDIRPGYGYTF. CDR3 coding DNA: TGTGCCAGCAGTGAAGGAGGGGACATCAGACCTGGATATGGCTACACCTTC. Looking up the rest from reference TRBV2 and TRBJ1-2 gives the full variable domain: EPEVTQTPSHQVTQMGQEVILRCVPISNHLYFYWYRQILGQKVEFLVSFYNNEISEKSEIFDDQFSVERPDGSNFTLKIRSTKLEDSAMYFCASSEGGDIRPGYGYTFGSGTRLTVV.

The chain employs TRBV5-6 and TRBJ1-2; TRBD1 agrees at 7 bases. Trimming at V came to 3 bases and at J to 8 bases, leaving 10 bases not matched to a gene. CDR1 SGHDT and CDR2 YYEEEE come from the germline V gene. The CDR3 is 14 residues long. CDR3 coding DNA: TGTGCCAGCAGCTGGGGGACAGTGAGAGTGGGCTACACCTTC. This encodes CASSWGTVRVGYTF.

To note about this clone: Other DNA sequences of this sample code for an identical CDR3. The chain carries TRBV11-2 and TRBJ2-2; tentative D call: TRBD1 (5 bases). The CDR3 spans 15 residues. Trimming took 1 base from V and 2 from J, leaving 8 bases between them. Germline V lookup: CDR1 SGHAT, CDR2 FQNNGV. This chain's CDR3 is CASSLGTRNTGELFF. The CDR3 coding sequence is TGTGCCAGCAGCTTAGGGACAAGAAACACCGGGGAGCTGTTTTTT.

This chain links TRBV6-6 with TRBJ2-2, with TRBD1 identical over 7 bases. Germline trimming cut 6 bases from V and 2 bases from J; bases unmatched to any gene: 6. CDR1 and CDR2 (germline): MNHNY, SVGAGI (reference sequence). The CDR3 extends over 15 amino acids. The CDR3 sequence is CASRETGANTGELFF. CDR3 bases: TGTGCCAGCAGAGAAACAGGGGCTAACACCGGGGAGCTGTTTTTT.

The chain carries TRBV10-2 and TRBJ1-5; 7 bases fit TRBD1. Germline assignment: CDR1 WSHSY and CDR2 SAAADI. The CDR3 is 16 amino acids. The V segment lost 7 bases and the J segment 2 bases; nucleotides outside the gene matches: 11. As DNA, the CDR3 is TGCGCCAGCAAACCAATGGAGGGGGCAGGCAATCAGCCCCAGCATTTT. Translating it yields CASKPMEGAGNQPQHF.

The rearrangement links TRBV5-4 to TRBJ1-4, with D perhaps matching TRBD1 (5 bases). Trimming left V 3 bases short and J 7 bases short, with 16 bases between. The length of the CDR3 is 15 residues. Germline lookup yields CDR1 SGHNT and CDR2 YYREEE (reference sequence). The chain's CDR3 is CASSSKHGGGEKLFF. CDR3 DNA sequence: TGTGCCAGCAGCTCCAAACACGGGGGTGGTGAAAAACTGTTTTTT.

The chain joins TRBV7-9 to TRBJ1-4; 8 nucleotides line up with TRBD1. Germline loops: CDR1 SEHNR, CDR2 FQNEAQ (reference sequence). After removal of 5 bases from V and 8 bases from J, the junction contained 10 bases not matched to a gene. This CDR3 has 15 residues. This chain's CDR3 is CASSAEAGGQEKLFF. The CDR3 DNA reads TGTGCCAGCAGCGCCGAGGCAGGGGGCCAAGAAAAACTGTTTTTT.

A note on this clone: A junction end diverges from the germline sequence, so it may reflect a read error. The V call is TRBV2, the J call TRBJ1-2, with a possible D match to TRBD1 (6 bases). CDR3 length: 13 amino acids. Germline CDR1 is SNHLY and CDR2 is FYNNEI. As DNA, the CDR3 is TGTGCCAGCAGTCCGGGACACTCCTATGGCTACCCCTTC. This gives the protein CASSPGHSYGYPF. The full variable domain, its missing parts supplied by reference TRBV2 and TRBJ1-2, is EPEVTQTPSHQVTQMGQEVILRCVPISNHLYFYWYRQILGQKVEFLVSFYNNEISEKSEIFDDQFSVERPDGSNFTLKIRSTKLEDSAMYFCASSPGHSYGYPFGSGTRLTVV.

This clone was seen only once. This chain uses TRBV7-2 with TRBJ2-5; the D gene is possibly TRBD2 (7 bases). Germline CDR1 SGHTA, CDR2 FQGNSA. The V gene lost 5 bases and the J gene lost 5 bases, with 15 bases spanning the gap. The CDR3 is 14 amino acids. The CDR3, as DNA: TGTGCCAGCAGCCCCCGGACAGCGGGGGAGACCCAGTACTTC. This codes for CASSPRTAGETQYF.

The V call is TRBV4-3, the J call TRBJ2-1; TRBD2 agrees at 10 bases. V dropped 0 bases and J dropped 8; count of bases not matched to a gene: 4. CDR1 LGHNA and CDR2 YSLEER come from the germline V gene. The CDR3 has 15 residues. In DNA form, the CDR3 reads TGCGCCAGCAGCCAAGATGCTAGCGGGGGTGATGAGCAGTTCTTC. Translation gives CASSQDASGGDEQFF.

The chain couples TRBV10-1 to TRBJ2-1; 8 nucleotides agree with TRBD1. V lost 5 bases, J lost 6 bases, and 3 bases stayed unmatched. The germline V gene encodes CDR1 WNHNN and CDR2 SYGVQD (reference sequence). CDR3 length: 13 residues. CDR3 in amino acids: CASSLDRANEQFF. The CDR3 nucleotides are TGCGCCAGCAGTCTGGACAGGGCCAATGAGCAGTTCTTC.

The genes are TRBV6-1 and TRBJ1-3, with D perhaps TRBD1 (5 bases). Germline V gene sequence: CDR1 MNHNS, CDR2 SASEGT. V was cut by 7 bases and J by 0 bases, with 13 bases left in between. The CDR3 is 15 amino acids. This CDR3 is CASKLGHFSGNTIYF. For the CDR3, the DNA is TGTGCCAGCAAACTTGGACATTTCTCTGGAAACACCATATATTTT.